This is a list of T cell receptor beta chains from one sample in a study of cytomegalovirus exposure and HLA in healthy donors. Clones were sequenced by immunoSEQ multiplex PCR, and TCRdb holds only the in-frame ones, with some missing. Among about 250,000 clones listed, 87% were seen once. Source material: PBMCs. Source of these receptors: a man aged 18 to 30 in good health and CMV-seropositive. The CDR3 runs from the conserved cysteine through the conserved F or W. D genes are given only for firm matches. Clone size, where shown, is once, few, many, or a class for clones that have expanded.

v_call	j_call	clone_size	d_call	cdr3_nt	cdr3_aa
TRBV5-1	TRBJ2-7	NA	NA	TGCGCCAGCAGCTTGGCCTTAATGGCTAGCGAGACTACCTACGAGCAGTACTTC	CASSLALMASETTYEQYF
TRBV2	TRBJ1-2	once	TRBD1	TGTGCCAGCAGCGACAGGGTTATTGGCTACACCTTC	CASSDRVIGYTF
TRBV27	TRBJ2-7	NA	NA	TGTGCCAGCAGTCCCAGGGGGGCGAGGGACTTC	CASSPRGARDF
TRBV6-6	TRBJ2-5	NA	NA	TGTGCCAGCAAAGAGGCGGCACAAGAGACCCAGTACTTC	CASKEAAQETQYF
TRBV9	TRBJ2-7	few	NA	TGTGCCAGCAGCGGGTTAAGCTCCTACGAGCAGTACTTC	CASSGLSSYEQYF
TRBV27	TRBJ1-1	NA	NA	TGTGCCAGCAGTTTATCGACCTTAAACACTGAAGCTTTCTTT	CASSLSTLNTEAFF
TRBV15	TRBJ2-4	NA	TRBD1	TGTGCCACCAGCAGAGATTTGGGACAGGGGGCCAAAGGGAACATTCAGTACTTC	CATSRDLGQGAKGNIQYF
TRBV4-3	TRBJ2-5	once	NA	TGCGCCAGCAGCCAAGCGAGGGGTGGACAAGAGACCCAGTACTTC	CASSQARGGQETQYF
TRBV30	TRBJ2-3	NA	NA	TGTGCCTGGAGTGTAAGGGGCGGGGCAGATACGCAGTATTTT	CAWSVRGGADTQYF
TRBV6-6	TRBJ2-7	NA	NA	TGTGCCAGCACCTTACCGGGGCAAACCTACGAGCAGTACTTC	CASTLPGQTYEQYF
TRBV11-2	TRBJ1-1	NA	TRBD1	TGTGCCAGCAGCTTAAGTACAGGGGAACAAGCTTTCTTT	CASSLSTGEQAFF
TRBV4-3	TRBJ2-3	NA	TRBD2	TGCGCCAGCAGCCAAGTTGCCCCCCTAGCGGGAGTAACAGATACGCAGTATTTT	CASSQVAPLAGVTDTQYF
TRBV6-1	TRBJ2-5	NA	TRBD2	TGTGCCAGCAGTGAGGGACTAGCGGGGCAAGAGACCCAGTACTTC	CASSEGLAGQETQYF
TRBV19	TRBJ2-7	NA	NA	TGTGCCAGTAGGCCCTTAATTACAGGAGGTAGAGGCTACGAGCAGTACTTC	CASRPLITGGRGYEQYF
TRBV6-5	TRBJ2-7	NA	NA	TGTGCCAGCAGAGAGCGCGGAGCCAACTACGAGCAGTACTTC	CASRERGANYEQYF
TRBV9	TRBJ2-7	NA	TRBD1	TGTGCCAGCAGCGTAGCGACAGGGATCGACGAGCAGTACTTC	CASSVATGIDEQYF
TRBV28	TRBJ2-7	NA	TRBD2	TGTGCCAGCAGCCAACTCCCCACGGGACTAGCGGGAGGGAGGCTCTACGAGCAGTACTTC	CASSQLPTGLAGGRLYEQYF
TRBV2	TRBJ1-4	NA	NA	TGTGCCAGCAGCCCCAATGACGGCTCTAATGAAAAACTGTTTTTT	CASSPNDGSNEKLFF
TRBV29-1	TRBJ2-7	NA	NA	TGCAGCGTTTCTCGGGGATACCAGCAGTACTTC	CSVSRGYQQYF
TRBV5-4	TRBJ2-5	NA	TRBD2	TGTGCCAGCAGCGGTGCTAGCGGCCAAGAGACCCAGTACTTC	CASSGASGQETQYF
TRBV2	TRBJ1-1	NA	NA	TGTGCCAGCCTTACCTCTTTCAGGGGATACACTGAAGCTTTCTTT	CASLTSFRGYTEAFF
TRBV7-9	TRBJ1-1	NA	NA	TGTGCCAGCAGCTTAGCGGGCCAGTACATGAACACTGAAGCTTTCTTT	CASSLAGQYMNTEAFF
TRBV6-1	TRBJ2-5	NA	TRBD2	TGTGCCAGCAGTGGTCATAATGAAAGGGCTAGCGGGAGGCAGGGACACCAGTACTTC	CASSGHNERASGRQGHQYF
TRBV19	TRBJ1-2	few	NA	TGTGCCAGTGCTTGGGGGGCAGATGGCTACACCTTC	CASAWGADGYTF
TRBV4-2	TRBJ2-5	NA	NA	TGTGCCAGCAGCAAAACAGGCAGCTACCAAGAGACCCAGTACTTC	CASSKTGSYQETQYF